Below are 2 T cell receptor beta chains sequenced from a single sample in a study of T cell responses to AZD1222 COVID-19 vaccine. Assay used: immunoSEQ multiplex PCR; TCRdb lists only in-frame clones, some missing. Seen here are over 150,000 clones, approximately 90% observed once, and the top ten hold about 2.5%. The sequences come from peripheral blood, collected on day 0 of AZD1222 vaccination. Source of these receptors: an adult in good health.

The CDR3 nucleotides are TGTGCCAGCAGTTTAGCGATTAATCAGCCCCAGCATTTT. Translation gives CASSLAINQPQHF. The V and J genes are TRBV12-3 or TRBV12-4 and TRBJ1-5, with unresolved D. V shed 0 bases and J shed 4 bases, with 4 bases lying between them. The CDR3 loop spans 13 amino acids.

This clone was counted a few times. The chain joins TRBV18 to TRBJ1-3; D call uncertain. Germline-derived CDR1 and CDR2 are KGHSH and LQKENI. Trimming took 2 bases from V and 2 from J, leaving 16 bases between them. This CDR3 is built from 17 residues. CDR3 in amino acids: CASSPTFEYPAGNTIYF. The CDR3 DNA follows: TGTGCCAGCTCACCAACCTTTGAGTACCCCGCTGGAAACACCATATATTTT.